This TCR beta chain was identified in a study of shared clonotypes between healthy human individuals. General study points: Limited genetic and exposure-history diversity came from having few donors.

The CDR3 spans 15 residues. V dropped 2 bases and J dropped 1; count of bases not matched to a gene: 4. Germline CDR1 and CDR2: SGHRS and YFSETQ. Authors' methods: Junction-only sequences without quality scores came from ImmunoSEQ, so filtering differed. Here immunoSEQ multiplex PCR was the method, and the copy in TCRdb shows in-frame clones only, minus some. That table gives V, J and clone size, and the DNA gave D and trimming. Of 450,000 to 500,000 clones in the sample, 81% were seen once. Of note for this clone: Its matching antigen is unknown.

Recent vaccinations or acute infections were absent in the healthy HIV-negative adult donors. The chain uses TRBV5-1 and TRBJ1-1, with 8 bases matching TRBD1. Sample: PBMCs. The clonotype was recovered from a woman between 40 and 55 years old in good health. Some clones in this sample may be carry-over from other donors' samples. In nucleotides, the CDR3 is TGCGCCAGCAGCTTAGGACAGGGTTGGAACACTGAAGCTTTCTTT. It is translated as CASSLGQGWNTEAFF.